One and the same sample provided the 25 T cell receptor beta chains below, sequenced in a study of T-cell reconstitution after alpha-beta-depleted transplantation in children. Preparation of the TCRbeta library was carried out with unique molecular identifiers. TCRdb recomputed calls from the PCR reads with MiXCR, one row per CDR3 protein. This table holds about 200,000 distinct CDR3 sequences, roughly 6.3% found once. Sequenced material: PBMCs, taken before TCRalphabeta/CD19-depleted stem cell transplant. The receptors here all came from a girl less than two years old with combined immunodeficiency, due to receive a stem cell transplant.

The chain recombines TRBV4-1 with TRBJ2-7; maybe TRBD1 (6 bases). CDR3 length equals 14 residues. The germline gives CDR1 MGHRA, CDR2 YSYEKL. Deletions cut 1 base from V and 5 bases from J, with 12 bases between. CDR3 protein: CASSQGKGDNEQYF. The CDR3 DNA reads as TGCGCCAGCAGCCAAGGGAAGGGGGACAACGAGCAGTACTTC.

This clonotype came up a few times. The chain is built from TRBV10-3 and TRBJ2-5; D not certain. The V end lost 3 bases, the J end lost 5 bases, and 13 bases lay between the germline ends. Per the germline V gene, CDR1 is ENHRY and CDR2 is SYGVKD. The CDR3 contains 14 residues. The CDR3 region is CAISDPGRAETQYF. The CDR3 nucleotides are TGTGCCATCAGTGACCCGGGTCGAGCCGAGACCCAGTACTTC.

Many counts were recorded for this clonotype. The chain links TRBV12-3 or TRBV12-4 to TRBJ2-3, with TRBD1 matching over 7 bases. J gave up 2 bases and V 6 bases, and 8 bases lay outside the gene matches. CDR3 length: 15 amino acids. The CDR3: CASSPGTANTDTQYF. The DNA of the CDR3 is TGTGCCAGCAGCCCCGGGACAGCTAACACAGATACGCAGTATTTT.

Within the sample, this clonotype is medium-sized (0.01 to 0.1%). The gene calls are TRBV25-1 and TRBJ2-5, with D possibly being TRBD1 or TRBD2 (5 bases each). The V end was cut by 3 bases, the J end by 6 bases, with 8 bases between. Germline CDR1 MGHDK, CDR2 SYGVNS. CDR3 length: 12 residues. CDR3 nucleotides: TGTGCCAGCAGTGACTGGGACCAGACCCAGTACTTC. Translation gives CASSDWDQTQYF.

This clonotype came up many times. The genes are TRBV29-1 and TRBJ2-7, with D perhaps TRBD1 (5 bases). V lost 3 bases and J lost 4, with 7 bases in between. CDR1 SQVTM and CDR2 ANQGSEA come from the germline V gene. The CDR3 has 11 residues. CDR3: CSVEGLYEQYF. CDR3 in DNA: TGCAGCGTTGAGGGGCTTTACGAGCAGTACTTC.

There are many counts of this clonotype. The CDR3 DNA reads as TGTGCCAGCAGCTTAGCCAGGAATAACTATGGCTACACCTTC. Residues: CASSLARNNYGYTF. The chain is built from TRBV7-2 and TRBJ1-2; no firm D call. Germline CDR1 and CDR2: SGHTA and FQGNSA. The ends were cut back, 0 bases at V and 1 base at J, with 6 bases in the middle. This CDR3 comprises 14 residues.

This clonotype has a count of ten or more. The chain is built from TRBV28 and TRBJ1-2; D might be TRBD1 (6 bases). With 5 bases removed from V and 3 bases from J, the gap between germline ends came to 16 bases. The CDR3 has 15 amino acids. The V gene's germline CDR1 is MDHEN and CDR2 SYDVKM. CDR3 amino acids: CASSPDLTGYYGYTF. Written as DNA, the CDR3 is TGTGCCAGCAGTCCCGACTTGACAGGTTACTATGGCTACACCTTC.

This clonotype appeared many times. The chain is built from TRBV15 and TRBJ2-3, with 9 positions matching TRBD2. CDR3 size: 19 residues. Germline trimming cut 0 bases from V and 3 bases from J; bases unmatched to any gene: 13. The V gene's germline CDR1 is LNHNV and CDR2 YYDKDF (reference sequence). CDR3 nucleotides: TGTGCCACCAGCAGAGAAAGCCTGGGAGTAGCGGGGGAGACAGATACGCAGTATTTT. Translation gives CATSRESLGVAGETDTQYF.

This clonotype was recorded many times. This sequence joins TRBV20-1 and TRBJ2-1; possible D gene TRBD2, 6 bases. CDR1 and CDR2 (germline): DFQATT, SNEGSKA (reference sequence). V shed 7 bases and J shed 0 bases, with 10 bases lying between them. The CDR3 runs to 13 residues. Written as DNA, the CDR3 is TGCAGTGGCGGGGCGAGCTCCTACAATGAGCAGTTCTTC. Protein product: CSGGASSYNEQFF.

The chain combines TRBV20-1 with TRBJ2-7, with 8 bases aligning to TRBD2. J gave up 2 bases and V 4 bases, and 10 bases lay outside the gene matches. This CDR3 contains 15 residues. CDR1 and CDR2 from the germline V gene are DFQATT and SNEGSKA (reference sequence). CDR3 DNA sequence: TGCAGTGCTACAACCTCTAGCGGGCACGCCTACGAGCAGTACTTC. Its translation: CSATTSSGHAYEQYF.

This clonotype was counted only a few times. V gene TRBV12-3 or TRBV12-4 combines with J gene TRBJ1-1; the D is unclear. Deletions cut 4 bases from V and 4 bases from J, with 7 bases between. There are 12 residues in the CDR3. The CDR3, as DNA: TGTGCCAGCAGTTATAAGGGCACTGAAGCTTTCTTT. Protein product: CASSYKGTEAFF.

This clonotype was picked up many times. This sequence joins TRBV9 and TRBJ1-2, with D unclear. The germline gives CDR1 SGDLS, CDR2 YYNGEE. This CDR3 region has 11 residues. V lost 3 bases to trimming and J lost 4 bases, with 4 bases between them. This CDR3 reads CASSGIYGYTF. In nucleotides, the CDR3 is TGTGCCAGCAGCGGAATCTATGGCTACACCTTC.

CDR3 sequence: CASTAGGDGYTF. The CDR3 DNA reads TGTGCCAGCACCGCGGGGGGGGATGGCTACACCTTC. This chain links TRBV27 with TRBJ1-2, with TRBD1 as a possible D gene (5 bases). Deletions cut 7 bases from V and 6 bases from J, with 12 bases between. This CDR3 comprises 12 residues. CDR1 MNHEY and CDR2 SMNVEV come from the germline V gene (reference sequence).

Ten or more counts support this clonotype. CDR3 sequence: CASSLSGAPGGQFF. In DNA form, the CDR3 reads TGTGCCAGCAGCTTATCGGGAGCTCCAGGAGGGCAGTTCTTC. This rearrangement joins TRBV7-8 to TRBJ2-1, with a possible D match to TRBD2 (6 bases). This CDR3 spans 14 amino acids. V was clipped by 2 bases and J by 12 bases, with 17 bases between them. The germline V gene encodes CDR1 SGHVS and CDR2 FQNEAQ.

This clonotype showed up many times. The chain joins TRBV4-1 to TRBJ2-4, with 9 bases identical to TRBD2. CDR1 is MGHRA and CDR2 is YSYEKL in the germline V gene. The CDR3 length is 18 residues. V shed 0 bases and J 5 bases; nucleotides not matched to a gene: 11. In DNA, the CDR3 is TGCGCCAGCAGCCAAGAGGTTAGGGCGGGAGGGGTCCAAAACATTCAGTACTTC. Its protein product is CASSQEVRAGGVQNIQYF.

This clonotype appeared a few times. The chain joins TRBV19 to TRBJ1-1; D is possibly TRBD1 (5 bases). Germline assignment: CDR1 LNHDA and CDR2 SQIVND (reference sequence). V lost 7 bases to trimming and J lost 4 bases, with 19 bases between them. This CDR3 has 15 residues. The CDR3 region is CASMEAIHGGTEAFF. CDR3 nucleotide sequence: TGTGCCAGTATGGAGGCGATCCACGGGGGCACTGAAGCTTTCTTT. The whole variable domain, filled in from reference TRBV19 and TRBJ1-1, reads DGGITQSPKYLFRKEGQNVTLSCEQNLNHDAMYWYRQDPGQGLRLIYYSQIVNDFQKGDIAEGYSVSREKKESFPLTVTSAQKNPTAFYLCASMEAIHGGTEAFFGQGTRLTVV.

This clonotype was counted ten times or more. V is TRBV12-3 or TRBV12-4 and J is TRBJ2-1, with 7 positions matching TRBD2. This CDR3 has 15 residues. With 3 bases clipped from V and 7 bases from J, the junction kept 9 bases outside the gene matches. This CDR3 is CASSLAVAGANEQFF. The DNA of the CDR3 is TGTGCCAGCAGTTTGGCGGTGGCGGGAGCGAATGAGCAGTTCTTC.

This clonotype has more than one count but fewer than ten. The chain has TRBV7-3 and TRBJ1-2; D gene ambiguous. Germline CDR1 SGHTA, CDR2 FQGTGA. The V gene lost 10 bases and the J gene lost 7 bases, with 13 bases spanning the gap. There are 11 residues in the CDR3. As DNA, the CDR3 is TGTGCCATTTTCCCCCGGGGTGGCTACACCTTC. Amino acids: CAIFPRGGYTF.

The genes are TRBV20-1 and TRBJ2-7, with 9 bases fitting TRBD2. CDR3 length: 14 amino acids. Germline values: CDR1 DFQATT, CDR2 SNEGSKA (reference sequence). The J segment lost 9 bases and the V segment lost 1 base, leaving 10 bases of the junction unmatched. CDR3 DNA: TGCAGTGCTAGAGGACTAGCGGTTGCCTCAGGGCAGTACTTC. Encoded protein: CSARGLAVASGQYF.

This clonotype was picked up many times. The V call is TRBV6-5, the J call TRBJ2-1; no firm D call. The germline V gene has CDR1 MNHEY and CDR2 SVGAGI. The V and J ends lost 2 bases and 2 bases respectively, with 10 bases between them. The CDR3 loop spans 15 amino acids. The CDR3 DNA reads as TGTGCCAGCAGTTACACGGCGGCGCCCTACAATGAGCAGTTCTTC. Residues: CASSYTAAPYNEQFF.

This rearrangement joins TRBV2 to TRBJ2-5, with D possibly being TRBD2 (6 bases). Germline V gives CDR1 SNHLY, CDR2 FYNNEI. This CDR3 contains 12 residues. Trimming pared 8 bases from V and 7 bases from J, leaving 14 bases between. The CDR3 reads CASGFIAATQYF. In DNA, the CDR3 is TGTGCCAGCGGTTTTATAGCGGCGACCCAGTACTTC.

With respect to this clonotype: An end of the junction does not agree with germline; a read error may underlie this. The V call is TRBV13, the J call TRBJ2-6; D is possibly TRBD2 (5 bases). The germline gives CDR1 PRHDT, CDR2 FYEKMQ (reference sequence). The CDR3 length is 12 residues. The CDR3 reads CASSSGVNVLTF. CDR3 DNA: TGTGCCAGCAGCTCCGGGGTCAACGTCCTGACTTTC.

This clonotype was found many times. This chain joins TRBV7-9 and TRBJ1-1, with D perhaps matching TRBD1 (5 bases). Trimming removed 0 bases at V and 8 bases at J, with 10 bases between. This CDR3 is 13 amino acids long. The germline V gene encodes CDR1 SEHNR and CDR2 FQNEAQ (reference sequence). Here the CDR3 reads CASSLAGPAEAFF. The CDR3 DNA follows: TGTGCCAGCAGCTTAGCGGGGCCGGCGGAAGCTTTCTTT. Complete variable domain (other parts from reference TRBV7-9 and TRBJ1-1): DTGVSQNPRHKITKRGQNVTFRCDPISEHNRLYWYRQTLGQGPEFLTYFQNEAQLEKSRLLSDRFSAERPKGSFSTLEIQRTEQGDSAMYLCASSLAGPAEAFFGQGTRLTVV.

Many counts were recorded for this clonotype. The chain joins TRBV28 to TRBJ2-5; 8 bases fit TRBD2. The length of the CDR3 is 16 residues. Losses at the gene ends were 5 bases for V and 1 base for J; bases not matched to a gene: 9. Germline V lookup: CDR1 MDHEN, CDR2 SYDVKM. The CDR3 loop reads CASSTPPLAAQETQYF. In DNA, the CDR3 is TGTGCCAGCAGTACCCCTCCACTAGCGGCCCAAGAGACCCAGTACTTC. The full variable domain, with the rest looked up from reference TRBV28 and TRBJ2-5, is DVKVTQSSRYLVKRTGEKVFLECVQDMDHENMFWYRQDPGLGLRLIYFSYDVKMKEKGDIPEGYSVSREKKERFSLILESASTNQTSMYLCASSTPPLAAQETQYFGPGTRLLVL.

In its sample, this clonotype was seen a few times. The genes are TRBV3-1 and TRBJ2-7, with TRBD2 identical over 7 bases. CDR1 is LGHDT, CDR2 YNNKEL, per germline (reference sequence). Losses at the gene ends were 1 base for V and 4 bases for J; bases not matched to a gene: 7. The CDR3 loop spans 15 amino acids. For the CDR3, the DNA is TGTGCCAGCAGCCAAGGAGGGAGGGCCTCTTACGAGCAGTACTTC. Amino acid sequence: CASSQGGRASYEQYF.